This is a list of T cell receptor beta chains from one sample in a study of T cells in Graves' hyperthyroidism and ophthalmopathy. TCRdb analysed the multiplex PCR reads with MiXCR anew, one entry per CDR3 protein. The table has roughly 380,000 distinct CDR3 sequences, around 13% seen once. The sequencing input was blood. The source of these receptors is a woman aged 55-69 years with Graves' hyperthyroidism. The CDR3 runs from the conserved cysteine through the conserved F or W. Each record gives: V gene, clone size, J gene, D gene, CDR3 protein, CDR3 DNA. D genes are given only for firm matches. The size field is filled for only some rows; it gives once, few, many or a size class.

v_call: TRBV24-1; clone_size: .; j_call: TRBJ2-1; d_call: TRBD1; cdr3_aa: CATSESGTGGPNEQFF; cdr3_nt: TGTGCCACCAGTGAGTCCGGGACAGGGGGCCCGAATGAGCAGTTCTTC
v_call: TRBV20-1; clone_size: many; j_call: TRBJ2-7; d_call: TRBD2; cdr3_aa: CSALTGRGGREQYF; cdr3_nt: TGCAGTGCTTTGACGGGCCGGGGGGGCCGCGAGCAGTACTTC
v_call: TRBV15; clone_size: .; j_call: TRBJ1-1; d_call: .; cdr3_aa: CATSTAGSNTEAFF; cdr3_nt: TGTGCCACCAGCACAGCGGGCTCCAACACTGAAGCTTTCTTT
v_call: TRBV11-3; clone_size: many; j_call: TRBJ2-1; d_call: TRBD2; cdr3_aa: CASSLEATSGGEQFF; cdr3_nt: TGTGCCAGCAGCTTAGAAGCGACTAGCGGAGGCGAGCAGTTCTTC
v_call: TRBV11-3; clone_size: many; j_call: TRBJ2-3; d_call: .; cdr3_aa: CASSHRGVAWADTQYF; cdr3_nt: TGTGCCAGCAGCCATCGGGGAGTAGCGTGGGCAGATACGCAGTATTTT
v_call: TRBV10-3; clone_size: .; j_call: TRBJ2-1; d_call: .; cdr3_aa: CATSESVGEQFF; cdr3_nt: TGTGCCACCAGTGAGTCTGTAGGTGAGCAGTTCTTC
v_call: TRBV30; clone_size: many; j_call: TRBJ1-1; d_call: TRBD1; cdr3_aa: CAIKTGGITEAFF; cdr3_nt: TGTGCCATAAAGACAGGGGGAATCACTGAAGCTTTCTTT
v_call: TRBV28; clone_size: many; j_call: TRBJ2-5; d_call: .; cdr3_aa: CASSLMGEAQETQYF; cdr3_nt: TGTGCCAGCAGTTTAATGGGGGAGGCACAAGAGACCCAGTACTTC
v_call: TRBV13; clone_size: many; j_call: TRBJ2-7; d_call: .; cdr3_aa: CASRSRTTGTYEQYF; cdr3_nt: TGTGCCAGCAGGTCGAGGACCACGGGAACCTACGAGCAGTACTTC
v_call: TRBV5-1; clone_size: .; j_call: TRBJ1-3; d_call: TRBD1; cdr3_aa: CASRTGTGGGNTIYF; cdr3_nt: TGCGCCAGCAGGACCGGGACAGGGGGTGGAAACACCATATATTTT
v_call: TRBV3-1; clone_size: many; j_call: TRBJ1-2; d_call: .; cdr3_aa: CASSQESIGGYTF; cdr3_nt: TGTGCCAGCAGCCAGGAGAGTATAGGCGGCTACACCTTC
v_call: TRBV11-2; clone_size: many; j_call: TRBJ2-1; d_call: .; cdr3_aa: CASSSTASGLGEFF; cdr3_nt: TGTGCCAGCAGCTCGACCGCGAGTGGCCTGGGTGAGTTCTTC
v_call: TRBV10-3; clone_size: few; j_call: TRBJ2-2; d_call: .; cdr3_aa: CAISEQENTGELFF; cdr3_nt: TGTGCCATCAGTGAACAGGAGAACACCGGGGAGCTGTTTTTT
v_call: TRBV5-1; clone_size: few; j_call: TRBJ2-5; d_call: .; cdr3_aa: CASSLDASAGAIETQYF; cdr3_nt: TGCGCCAGCAGCTTGGATGCTTCGGCGGGGGCTATAGAGACCCAGTACTTC
v_call: TRBV5-1; clone_size: many; j_call: TRBJ2-1; d_call: .; cdr3_aa: CASSPQGRTVNEQFF; cdr3_nt: TGCGCCAGCAGCCCTCAGGGGAGGACGGTCAATGAGCAGTTCTTC
v_call: TRBV24-1; clone_size: .; j_call: TRBJ1-2; d_call: .; cdr3_aa: CATSVTGSYGYTF; cdr3_nt: TGTGCCACCAGTGTTACAGGGTCTTATGGCTACACCTTC
v_call: TRBV28; clone_size: few; j_call: TRBJ1-6; d_call: .; cdr3_aa: CASSPWGRARGSSPLHF; cdr3_nt: TGTGCCAGCAGTCCCTGGGGTCGGGCGCGGGGGAGTTCACCCCTCCACTTT
v_call: TRBV7-7; clone_size: .; j_call: TRBJ2-1; d_call: TRBD2; cdr3_aa: CASSRSGADYNEQFF; cdr3_nt: TGTGCTAGCAGCCGTAGCGGGGCCGACTACAATGAGCAGTTCTTC
v_call: TRBV18; clone_size: many; j_call: TRBJ2-7; d_call: TRBD2; cdr3_aa: CASSPPAGEGEQYF; cdr3_nt: TGTGCCAGCTCACCACCCGCGGGAGAGGGAGAGCAGTACTTC
v_call: TRBV5-5; clone_size: many; j_call: TRBJ1-1; d_call: TRBD1; cdr3_aa: CASSLFVLGQVNTEAFF; cdr3_nt: TGTGCCAGCAGCTTGTTTGTTCTGGGACAGGTGAACACTGAAGCTTTCTTT
v_call: TRBV11-3; clone_size: many; j_call: TRBJ2-3; d_call: .; cdr3_aa: CASSLSLLTATSTDTQYF; cdr3_nt: TGTGCCAGCAGCCTATCTTTACTGACAGCGACTAGCACAGATACGCAGTATTTT
v_call: TRBV5-1; clone_size: .; j_call: TRBJ1-1; d_call: .; cdr3_aa: CASSVGRQFTEAFF; cdr3_nt: TGCGCCAGCAGCGTAGGACGGCAGTTCACTGAAGCTTTCTTT
v_call: TRBV9; clone_size: many; j_call: TRBJ2-5; d_call: .; cdr3_aa: CASSVGDGRVTETQYF; cdr3_nt: TGTGCCAGCAGCGTAGGCGACGGCAGGGTAACGGAGACCCAGTACTTC
v_call: TRBV5-8; clone_size: .; j_call: TRBJ2-3; d_call: TRBD1; cdr3_aa: CASRPADRVGADTQYF; cdr3_nt: TGTGCCAGCAGACCCGCGGACAGGGTTGGTGCAGATACGCAGTATTTT
v_call: TRBV19; clone_size: .; j_call: TRBJ2-5; d_call: .; cdr3_aa: CASSIDRVETQYF; cdr3_nt: TGTGCCAGTAGTATAGACAGGGTGGAGACCCAGTACTTC
v_call: TRBV11-2; clone_size: .; j_call: TRBJ2-2; d_call: .; cdr3_aa: CASSLVWGTQKTGELFF; cdr3_nt: TGTGCCAGCAGCTTAGTCTGGGGCACACAAAAAACCGGGGAGCTGTTTTTT
v_call: TRBV12-3/TRBV12-4; clone_size: many; j_call: TRBJ1-4; d_call: .; cdr3_aa: CASLTREHEKLFF; cdr3_nt: TGTGCCAGCCTAACGCGAGAGCATGAAAAACTGTTTTTT
v_call: TRBV12-5; clone_size: many; j_call: TRBJ1-5; d_call: .; cdr3_aa: CASGPGDWGNQPQHF; cdr3_nt: TGTGCTAGTGGCCCAGGGGACTGGGGCAATCAGCCCCAGCATTTT
v_call: TRBV5-1; clone_size: many; j_call: TRBJ1-2; d_call: .; cdr3_aa: CASSLSDGANYGYTF; cdr3_nt: TGCGCCAGCAGCTTGTCGGACGGTGCTAACTATGGCTACACCTTC
v_call: TRBV4-2; clone_size: many; j_call: TRBJ2-7; d_call: TRBD1; cdr3_aa: CASSQELVQGSYEQYF; cdr3_nt: TGTGCCAGCAGCCAAGAGCTCGTACAGGGGTCATACGAGCAGTACTTC
v_call: TRBV18; clone_size: many; j_call: TRBJ1-2; d_call: .; cdr3_aa: CASSPLSGAENYGYTF; cdr3_nt: TGTGCCAGCTCACCACTTTCTGGGGCCGAAAACTATGGCTACACCTTC
v_call: TRBV10-3; clone_size: many; j_call: TRBJ1-1; d_call: .; cdr3_aa: CAISDPGGMNTEAFF; cdr3_nt: TGTGCCATCAGTGACCCGGGGGGGATGAACACTGAAGCTTTCTTT
v_call: TRBV12-3/TRBV12-4; clone_size: many; j_call: TRBJ2-5; d_call: .; cdr3_aa: CASSLGAGPQETQYF; cdr3_nt: TGTGCCAGCAGTTTAGGGGCGGGCCCTCAAGAGACCCAGTACTTC
v_call: TRBV29-1; clone_size: many; j_call: TRBJ1-2; d_call: .; cdr3_aa: CSVETGGLDYGYTF; cdr3_nt: TGCAGCGTTGAAACGGGGGGTCTTGACTATGGCTACACCTTC
v_call: TRBV11-2; clone_size: .; j_call: TRBJ2-7; d_call: TRBD2; cdr3_aa: CASSPPGGYPYSYEQYF; cdr3_nt: TGTGCCAGCAGCCCACCGGGGGGGTATCCATATAGCTACGAGCAGTACTTC
v_call: TRBV11-3; clone_size: .; j_call: TRBJ2-1; d_call: .; cdr3_aa: CASSGRLVSGNYNEQFF; cdr3_nt: TGTGCCAGCAGCGGTCGACTAGTTAGCGGTAACTACAATGAGCAGTTCTTC
v_call: TRBV2; clone_size: .; j_call: TRBJ2-2; d_call: TRBD2; cdr3_aa: CASSVIAGSTGGLFF; cdr3_nt: TGTGCCAGCAGCGTCATAGCGGGAAGCACCGGGGGGCTGTTTTTT
v_call: TRBV11-1; clone_size: many; j_call: TRBJ2-2; d_call: .; cdr3_aa: CASSLRVNTGELFF; cdr3_nt: TGTGCCAGCAGCCTTCGGGTGAACACCGGGGAGCTGTTTTTT
v_call: TRBV5-1; clone_size: .; j_call: TRBJ1-5; d_call: .; cdr3_aa: CASSLGLGNQPQHF; cdr3_nt: TGCGCCAGCAGCTTGGGCCTGGGCAATCAGCCCCAGCATTTT
v_call: TRBV9; clone_size: .; j_call: TRBJ2-1; d_call: TRBD2; cdr3_aa: CASSAPLAGESYNEQFF; cdr3_nt: TGTGCCAGCAGCGCCCCCCTAGCGGGAGAGTCCTACAATGAGCAGTTCTTC
v_call: TRBV12-3/TRBV12-4; clone_size: many; j_call: TRBJ1-5; d_call: .; cdr3_aa: CASSLVVIRANQPQHF; cdr3_nt: TGTGCCAGCAGTTTAGTTGTCATCCGGGCGAATCAGCCCCAGCATTTT
v_call: TRBV3-1; clone_size: many; j_call: TRBJ2-7; d_call: TRBD1; cdr3_aa: CASSRRQGDPYEQYF; cdr3_nt: TGTGCCAGCAGCCGCCGACAGGGCGATCCCTACGAGCAGTACTTC
v_call: TRBV20-1; clone_size: .; j_call: TRBJ1-5; d_call: .; cdr3_aa: CSARSDRRGSNQPQHF; cdr3_nt: TGCAGTGCTAGATCCGACAGGCGGGGGAGCAATCAGCCCCAGCATTTT
v_call: TRBV6-1; clone_size: many; j_call: TRBJ2-7; d_call: .; cdr3_aa: CASSQIGLSYEQYF; cdr3_nt: TGTGCCAGCAGCCAAATCGGACTTAGCTACGAGCAGTACTTC
v_call: TRBV3-1; clone_size: many; j_call: TRBJ2-5; d_call: TRBD1; cdr3_aa: CASSQRGPETQYF; cdr3_nt: TGTGCCAGCAGCCAGAGGGGGCCAGAGACCCAGTACTTC
v_call: TRBV6-1; clone_size: .; j_call: TRBJ1-2; d_call: .; cdr3_aa: CASSLVEVGGTSSYGYTF; cdr3_nt: TGTGCCAGCAGTTTGGTGGAAGTCGGGGGCACCTCTTCCTATGGCTACACCTTC
v_call: TRBV3-1; clone_size: many; j_call: TRBJ1-2; d_call: .; cdr3_aa: CASSQDSGYDTNYGYTF; cdr3_nt: TGTGCCAGCAGCCAAGATTCGGGGTACGACACTAACTATGGCTACACCTTC
v_call: TRBV20-1; clone_size: once; j_call: TRBJ2-3; d_call: TRBD2; cdr3_aa: CSAEPAPGLAGVKATDTQYF; cdr3_nt: TGCAGTGCGGAGCCAGCTCCGGGACTAGCGGGGGTAAAGGCCACAGATACGCAGTATTTT
v_call: TRBV27; clone_size: many; j_call: TRBJ1-2; d_call: .; cdr3_aa: CASRSIGEGSGYTF; cdr3_nt: TGTGCCAGCAGAAGTATCGGGGAGGGGTCTGGCTACACCTTC
v_call: TRBV28; clone_size: many; j_call: TRBJ1-2; d_call: .; cdr3_aa: CASSFWGEDKGYTF; cdr3_nt: TGTGCCAGCAGTTTTTGGGGGGAAGACAAGGGCTACACCTTC
v_call: TRBV20-1; clone_size: many; j_call: TRBJ2-3; d_call: .; cdr3_aa: CSARLGEVSDTQYF; cdr3_nt: TGCAGTGCTAGACTGGGGGAGGTTTCAGATACGCAGTATTTT
v_call: TRBV7-6; clone_size: many; j_call: TRBJ1-1; d_call: .; cdr3_aa: CASSPLENTEAFF; cdr3_nt: TGTGCCAGCAGCCCCCTGGAGAACACTGAAGCTTTCTTT
v_call: TRBV11-3; clone_size: few; j_call: TRBJ2-1; d_call: TRBD2; cdr3_aa: CASSSRALAVSYNEQFF; cdr3_nt: TGTGCCAGCAGCTCACGGGCCCTAGCGGTCTCCTACAATGAGCAGTTCTTC
v_call: TRBV20-1; clone_size: many; j_call: TRBJ2-3; d_call: .; cdr3_aa: CSARFGGLDTQYF; cdr3_nt: TGCAGTGCTAGATTTGGGGGGCTAGATACGCAGTATTTT
v_call: TRBV20-1; clone_size: many; j_call: TRBJ2-1; d_call: TRBD1; cdr3_aa: CSAQRTGVGNEQFF; cdr3_nt: TGCAGTGCTCAACGGACAGGGGTTGGGAATGAGCAGTTCTTC
v_call: TRBV6-6; clone_size: .; j_call: TRBJ1-2; d_call: .; cdr3_aa: CASSYPRGGGNYGYTF; cdr3_nt: TGTGCCAGCAGTTACCCTCGTGGGGGCGGTAACTATGGCTACACCTTC
v_call: TRBV24-1; clone_size: many; j_call: TRBJ2-1; d_call: TRBD2; cdr3_aa: CATSDPPGLASHNEQFF; cdr3_nt: TGTGCCACCAGTGACCCCCCGGGACTAGCCTCCCACAATGAGCAGTTCTTC
v_call: TRBV2; clone_size: many; j_call: TRBJ2-1; d_call: .; cdr3_aa: CASSLQGEDGNEQFF; cdr3_nt: TGTGCCAGCAGTCTACAGGGAGAAGACGGCAATGAGCAGTTCTTC
v_call: TRBV7-8; clone_size: .; j_call: TRBJ1-2; d_call: .; cdr3_aa: CASASREHYGYTF; cdr3_nt: TGTGCCAGCGCTTCCAGGGAGCACTATGGCTACACCTTC
v_call: TRBV20-1; clone_size: many; j_call: TRBJ2-5; d_call: .; cdr3_aa: CSATPPLGYQETQYF; cdr3_nt: TGCAGTGCTACACCCCCCCTCGGGTACCAAGAGACCCAGTACTTC